The rows below give T cell receptor beta chains drawn from one sample of a study of T cell repertoires in cytomegalovirus infection. Each CDR3 protein gets one entry after TCRdb re-called the reads with MiXCR. Of about 360,000 distinct CDR3 sequences detected, over 15% appear once; the ten largest clones hold under 9%. What was sequenced was PBMCs. The source is a human donor in good health (CMV status not recorded). Some clones in this sample may be carry-over from other donors' samples. Both conserved end residues are part of each CDR3. A D gene is named only where the DNA matches it firmly. The listing skips clone size in some rows; elsewhere it reads once, few, many or a size class.

D	V	size	J	DNA	CDR3
TRBD1	TRBV2	many	TRBJ2-1	TGTGCCAGCAGTAGAGACAGGGGGAATAACAATGAGCAGTTCTTC	CASSRDRGNNNEQFF
-	TRBV7-2	many	TRBJ1-5	TGTGCCAGCAGTCAACAGCCAAATCAGCCCCAGCATTTT	CASSQQPNQPQHF
TRBD2	TRBV20-1	-	TRBJ2-1	TGCAGTGCTCAGATACTAGCGGGAGGGGCTGAGCAGTTCTTC	CSAQILAGGAEQFF
-	TRBV6-2/TRBV6-3	-	TRBJ2-1	TGTGCCAGCACCCCCCGTCGGGGGAGCTCCTACAATGAGCAGTTCTTC	CASTPRRGSSYNEQFF
-	TRBV6-2/TRBV6-3	-	TRBJ2-7	TGTGCCAGCAGCCGGTCGGGCGAGCAGTACTTC	CASSRSGEQYF
-	TRBV7-2	-	TRBJ1-1	TGTGCCAGCACCCCACCTCCCCTCCGAACTGAAGCTTTCTTT	CASTPPPLRTEAFF
TRBD1	TRBV7-8	few	TRBJ2-2	TGTGCCAGCAGCCTACAGGGGATCGGCACCGGGGAGCTGTTTTTT	CASSLQGIGTGELFF
TRBD1	TRBV7-2	many	TRBJ1-2	TGTGCCAGCAGCTATGCAGGGGGAGCTAACTATGGCTACACCTTC	CASSYAGGANYGYTF
TRBD2	TRBV20-1	-	TRBJ2-3	TGCAGTGGCGTGGGACTAGCGGGGTTTTGGACAGATACGCAGTATTTT	CSGVGLAGFWTDTQYF
TRBD2	TRBV11-2	few	TRBJ2-3	TGTGCCAGCAGCTACGGCGGGAGTATGGCAGATACGCAGTATTTT	CASSYGGSMADTQYF
-	TRBV7-8	many	TRBJ1-6	TGTGCCAGCAGCTTAGGTCTTGGCAGGGGATATTCACCCCTCCACTTT	CASSLGLGRGYSPLHF
-	TRBV24-1	-	TRBJ2-3	TGTGCCACCAGGGGGGACTCCACAGATACGCAGTATTTT	CATRGDSTDTQYF
-	TRBV6-1	-	TRBJ2-2	TGTTCCAGCAGTGTAGTACTGAACACCGGGGAGCTGTTTTTT	CSSSVVLNTGELFF
TRBD2	TRBV2	few	TRBJ2-2	TGTGCCAGCCGAGGATGGACAGTAGCGGGGGGCCGATCGAACACCGGGGAGCTGTTTTTT	CASRGWTVAGGRSNTGELFF
-	TRBV6-2/TRBV6-3	-	TRBJ2-7	TGTGCCAGCAGTTACCACGAGGGGGGATGGTCCTACGAGCAGTACTTC	CASSYHEGGWSYEQYF
TRBD1	TRBV10-3	-	TRBJ1-1	TGTGCCATCAGTGAGACAGGGGGAGCGAACACTGAAGCTTTCTTT	CAISETGGANTEAFF
-	TRBV5-6	-	TRBJ2-5	TGTGCCAGCAGCTTGAGGTTGGACAGTATCGTTAGAGAGACCCAGTACTTC	CASSLRLDSIVRETQYF
-	TRBV6-1	-	TRBJ2-1	TGTGCCAGCAGTTCTCTCAAGCGAGGGAGTTACAATGAGCAGTTCTTC	CASSSLKRGSYNEQFF
-	TRBV27	-	TRBJ1-5	TGTGCCAGCAGTTTATTCTTCCGACAGGATAGCAATCAGCCCCAGCATTTT	CASSLFFRQDSNQPQHF
-	TRBV18	-	TRBJ1-2	TGTGCCAGCTCACCCTCCCCGGGAGAGGACTATGGCTACACCTTC	CASSPSPGEDYGYTF
-	TRBV7-8	many	TRBJ2-1	TGTGCCAGCAGCGGAATGACTGGGGGGCACTCCTACAATGAGCAGTTCTTC	CASSGMTGGHSYNEQFF
-	TRBV7-6	many	TRBJ2-3	TGTGCCAGCAGCTTATCTGGGTACACGGATACGCAGTATTTT	CASSLSGYTDTQYF
-	TRBV4-3	-	TRBJ2-5	TGCGCCAGCAGCCAAGATTTGCCTCTGGGGACCCAGTACTTC	CASSQDLPLGTQYF
-	TRBV7-2	many	TRBJ1-5	TGTGCCAGCAGCAATCCGGGATACCCCAATCAGCCCCAGCATTTT	CASSNPGYPNQPQHF
-	TRBV7-2	many	TRBJ2-1	TGTGCCAGCAGCTTTCCCGGCCGCAATGAGCAGTTCTTC	CASSFPGRNEQFF
-	TRBV12-3/TRBV12-4	few	TRBJ1-3	TGTGCCAGCAGTTACTTCTCTGGAAACACCATATATTTT	CASSYFSGNTIYF
-	TRBV20-1	many	TRBJ1-2	TGCAGTGCACCCCCGGCTACGAACTATGGCTACACCTTC	CSAPPATNYGYTF
TRBD1	TRBV11-2	many	TRBJ1-4	TGTGCCAGCAGGGACAGGGTTTTCGCGCGTGAAAAACTGTTTTTT	CASRDRVFAREKLFF
-	TRBV19	-	TRBJ1-2	TGTGCCTCCAACGACCGGGACCCAAGGGACTATGGCTACACCTTC	CASNDRDPRDYGYTF
TRBD1	TRBV5-1	-	TRBJ2-3	TGCGCCAGCAGCTCCGACAGGGGACCTTTAGATACGCAGTATTTT	CASSSDRGPLDTQYF
TRBD2	TRBV7-6	-	TRBJ2-1	TGTGCCAGCAGCTTAGGCTGGGGGACTAGCGTTAGGAATGAGCAGTTCTTC	CASSLGWGTSVRNEQFF
-	TRBV20-1	-	TRBJ1-5	TGCAGTGCTTCCCGTGTGCGGGGGCCAATCAGTCAGCCCCAGCATTTT	CSASRVRGPISQPQHF
-	TRBV12-3/TRBV12-4	many	TRBJ2-1	TGTGCCAGCAGTTTTCTTCCGTATCGGGGGCAGTTCTTC	CASSFLPYRGQFF
TRBD2	TRBV7-9	-	TRBJ2-1	TGTGCCAGCAGCTTGGGGACTAGCGGGAGCTCCAGACACGGTGAGCAGTTCTTC	CASSLGTSGSSRHGEQFF
-	TRBV5-1	-	TRBJ2-4	TGCGCCAGCAGCTTGGAGGGCCAGTGGGCCATTCAGTACTTC	CASSLEGQWAIQYF
-	TRBV11-2	-	TRBJ2-1	TGTGCCAGCAGCCCCTTTCCCGACCCCGGTGAGCAGTTCTTC	CASSPFPDPGEQFF
-	TRBV25-1	many	TRBJ1-4	TGTGCCAGCAGTGTATCAAACGAAATGGCTAATGAAAAACTGTTTTTT	CASSVSNEMANEKLFF